A single T cell receptor beta chain is shown here with its context. What it binds is unknown. Mismatch with germline at one junction end may stem from a read error. The data derive from a study of tumor and adjacent non-tumor tissue in lung cancer. The overall study: Each sample yielded 4 million to 5 million productive TCRbeta reads on average. General observations from the study: Patients with more diverse tumor TCRs had worse survival.

Three rounds of nested PCR, following a modified ARM-PCR protocol, produced the TCRbeta library. TCRdb re-called the multiplex PCR reads through MiXCR, storing one row per CDR3 protein. The table lists approximately 150,000 distinct CDR3 sequences, 66% of them singletons. CDR1 is MNHEY and CDR2 is SVGAGI in the germline V gene. The CDR3 contains 16 residues. This sample's RNA came from whole unsorted tissue. Sequencing input: lung tumor tissue. The receptor was isolated from a man aged 60 to 69 with small cell lung cancer. J is TRBJ2-5 and V is TRBV6-5; the match to TRBD1 covers 7 bases. CDR3 sequence: CVSSPWAGGGQETQYF. The DNA of the CDR3 is TGTGTCAGCAGCCCTTGGGCAGGGGGTGGTCAAGAGACCCAGTACTTC.